This is a list of T cell receptor beta chains from one sample in a study of blood T cell repertoires in COVID-19. Data came from immunoSEQ multiplex PCR; TCRdb stores just in-frame clones and leaves some out. Of fewer than 180,000 clones in the sample, 87% were seen once. Sequencing used peripheral blood. Receptors were obtained from a woman in her fifties or sixties with active or convalescent COVID-19. Both conserved end residues are part of each CDR3. D genes are given only for firm matches. Part of the rows lack a size; the others show once, few, many or a class for expanded clones.

size	D	V	J	CDR3	DNA
once	.	TRBV7-2	TRBJ1-1	CASSLDTNTEAFF	TGTGCCAGCAGCCTGGACACTAACACTGAAGCTTTCTTT
.	TRBD1	TRBV15	TRBJ1-4	CATSRVGTANEKLFF	TGTGCCACCAGCAGAGTCGGGACAGCTAATGAAAAACTGTTTTTT
.	TRBD1	TRBV7-2	TRBJ2-1	CASSPPGQGYNEQFF	TGTGCCAGCAGCCCTCCGGGACAGGGTTACAATGAGCAGTTCTTC
.	.	TRBV14	TRBJ1-1	CASSPPGGLNTEAFF	TGTGCCAGCAGCCCACCGGGAGGCTTGAACACTGAAGCTTTCTTT
.	.	TRBV6-1	TRBJ1-5	CASSVLGPYSNQPQHF	TGTGCCAGCAGTGTATTGGGGCCTTATAGCAATCAGCCCCAGCATTTT
.	.	TRBV3-1/TRBV3-2	TRBJ1-6	CASSQEGPGNSPLHF	TGTGCCAGCAGCCAAGAAGGTCCAGGCAATTCACCCCTCCACTTT
.	.	TRBV30	TRBJ1-4	CAWSGGSAATNEKLFF	TGTGCCTGGAGTGGGGGCTCCGCGGCAACTAATGAAAAACTGTTTTTT
.	.	TRBV13	TRBJ2-7	CASSLGQPYEQYF	TGTGCCAGCAGCTTAGGACAGCCCTACGAGCAGTACTTC
.	TRBD1	TRBV15	TRBJ1-4	CATSRGQGLVATNEKLFF	TGTGCCACCAGCAGAGGACAGGGTTTGGTCGCAACTAATGAAAAACTGTTTTTT
once	.	TRBV2	TRBJ1-1	CASTTDPNTEAFF	TGTGCCAGCACGACAGATCCGAACACTGAAGCTTTCTTT
.	.	TRBV14	TRBJ2-3	CASSRRSAGLSTDTQYF	TGTGCCAGCAGCCGTCGGAGTGCGGGCTTGAGCACAGATACGCAGTATTTT
.	.	TRBV7-2	TRBJ1-1	CASSFSFDTEAFF	TGTGCCAGCAGCTTTTCCTTCGACACTGAAGCTTTCTTT
.	.	TRBV19	TRBJ1-2	CASSQGGANYGYTF	TGTGCCAGTAGTCAGGGTGGGGCTAACTATGGCTACACCTTC
.	.	TRBV29-1	TRBJ1-2	CTMYSNYGYTF	TGCACCATGTACTCTAACTATGGCTACACCTTC
.	TRBD2	TRBV5-1	TRBJ2-3	CASSLGLSGGGDTQYF	TGCGCCAGCAGCTTGGGCCTAAGCGGGGGAGGAGATACGCAGTATTTT
.	.	TRBV7-2	TRBJ2-7	CASSLGVRYEQYF	TGTGCCAGCAGCTTAGGAGTGAGATACGAGCAGTACTTC
.	.	TRBV7-2	TRBJ1-2	CASSAGVRSGHYGYTF	TGTGCCAGCAGCGCGGGAGTCCGTTCGGGGCACTATGGCTACACCTTC
few	.	TRBV10-3	TRBJ2-2	CAISELSRGELFF	TGTGCCATCAGTGAACTAAGCCGCGGGGAGCTGTTTTTT
.	.	TRBV5-4	TRBJ2-7	CASSLNAGVYEQYF	TGTGCCAGCAGCTTGAACGCCGGGGTCTACGAGCAGTACTTC
.	TRBD2	TRBV25-1	TRBJ2-1	CASEKAGGPYEQFF	TGTGCCAGCGAGAAAGCGGGGGGGCCCTATGAGCAGTTCTTC
.	TRBD2	TRBV19	TRBJ2-1	CASSIDNLAGYNEQFF	TGTGCCAGTAGTATAGATAATCTAGCGGGGTACAATGAGCAGTTCTTC
.	TRBD1	TRBV3-1/TRBV3-2	TRBJ2-7	CASSQWDSRSYEQYF	TGTGCCAGCAGCCAATGGGACAGTCGGTCCTACGAGCAGTACTTC
.	TRBD1	TRBV6-2/TRBV6-3	TRBJ1-2	CASSLGTGVQGYTF	TGTGCCAGCAGCCTCGGGACAGGGGTACAAGGCTACACCTTC
.	TRBD1	TRBV6-2/TRBV6-3	TRBJ1-5	CASSYGETGGGQPQHF	TGTGCCAGCAGTTACGGGGAGACAGGGGGCGGTCAGCCCCAGCATTTT
.	.	TRBV19	TRBJ1-5	CASSIGTFSNQPQHF	TGTGCCAGTAGTATAGGGACTTTTAGCAATCAGCCCCAGCATTTT
once	.	TRBV6-2/TRBV6-3	TRBJ2-2	CASSPGQVPTGELFF	TGTGCCAGCAGTCCGGGACAAGTACCCACCGGGGAGCTGTTTTTT
.	TRBD2	TRBV18	TRBJ2-1	CASSPPGGGSYNEQFF	TGTGCCAGCTCACCTCCTGGCGGGGGCTCCTACAATGAGCAGTTCTTC
once	TRBD1	TRBV15	TRBJ1-1	CATSRGQGGTEAFF	TGTGCCACCAGCAGAGGACAGGGGGGTACTGAAGCTTTCTTT
.	.	TRBV12-3/TRBV12-4	TRBJ2-5	CASSFQETQYF	TGTGCCAGCAGTTTCCAGGAGACCCAGTACTTC
.	.	TRBV27	TRBJ1-2	CASSLKGPGKDGYTF	TGTGCCAGCAGTTTAAAAGGGCCAGGGAAAGATGGCTACACCTTC
few	.	TRBV4-2	TRBJ2-6	CASSQGGNTGANVLTF	TGTGCCAGCAGCCAAGGGGGCAACACTGGGGCCAACGTCCTGACTTTC
.	.	TRBV21-1	TRBJ1-5	CASSKVRGRYSNQPQHF	TGTGCCAGCAGCAAGGTCAGGGGGAGGTATAGCAATCAGCCCCAGCATTTT
.	TRBD2	TRBV6-5	TRBJ2-7	CASRLTSGGSYEQYF	TGTGCCAGCAGATTGACTAGCGGGGGCTCCTACGAGCAGTACTTC
.	.	TRBV7-2	TRBJ1-1	CASSLSVQGEAFF	TGTGCCAGCAGCTTAAGTGTCCAGGGTGAAGCTTTCTTT
.	TRBD2	TRBV20-1	TRBJ2-3	CTRLATDTQYF	TGCACCCGACTAGCTACAGATACGCAGTATTTT
.	TRBD1	TRBV19	TRBJ1-1	CASSIEGTGNTEAFF	TGTGCCAGTAGTATAGAGGGGACAGGTAACACTGAAGCTTTCTTT
.	.	TRBV9	TRBJ2-3	CASSVRDTSTDTQYF	TGTGCCAGCAGCGTAAGGGACACCAGCACAGATACGCAGTATTTT
.	TRBD1	TRBV19	TRBJ2-2	CASSQGGGTGELFF	TGTGCCAGTAGTCAAGGGGGCGGTACCGGGGAGCTGTTTTTT
few	.	TRBV6-2/TRBV6-3	TRBJ1-1	CASSDDSLAFF	TGTGCCAGCAGTGACGACTCGCTGGCTTTCTTT
.	.	TRBV12-3/TRBV12-4	TRBJ1-5	CASSSGDNQPQHF	TGTGCCAGCAGCTCGGGAGACAATCAGCCCCAGCATTTT
.	.	TRBV18	TRBJ2-6	CASSPRGAPGANVLTF	TGTGCCAGCTCACCCCGGGGGGCCCCTGGGGCCAACGTCCTGACTTTC
.	TRBD1	TRBV10-1	TRBJ1-1	CASREGQDTEAFF	TGCGCCAGCAGAGAGGGACAGGACACTGAAGCTTTCTTT
.	TRBD1	TRBV5-6	TRBJ1-2	CASSPGQDYGYTF	TGTGCCAGCAGCCCGGGACAGGATTACGGCTACACCTTC
.	TRBD1	TRBV19	TRBJ1-6	CASSIGDRGNSPLHF	TGTGCCAGTAGTATCGGGGACAGGGGAAATTCACCCCTCCACTTT
.	.	TRBV19	TRBJ1-2	CASSPGGMDYGYTF	TGTGCCAGTAGCCCCGGGGGGATGGACTATGGCTACACCTTC
few	TRBD1	TRBV5-8	TRBJ1-1	CASSLEQGGMNTEAFF	TGTGCCAGCAGCTTGGAACAGGGGGGTATGAACACTGAAGCTTTCTTT
.	TRBD1	TRBV18	TRBJ2-3	CASSLGQAGTDTQYF	TGTGCCAGCTCACTCGGACAGGCTGGGACAGATACGCAGTATTTT
once	TRBD1	TRBV6-1	TRBJ1-3	CASSDSGTGAGNTIYF	TGTGCCAGCAGTGATTCCGGGACAGGGGCTGGAAACACCATATATTTT